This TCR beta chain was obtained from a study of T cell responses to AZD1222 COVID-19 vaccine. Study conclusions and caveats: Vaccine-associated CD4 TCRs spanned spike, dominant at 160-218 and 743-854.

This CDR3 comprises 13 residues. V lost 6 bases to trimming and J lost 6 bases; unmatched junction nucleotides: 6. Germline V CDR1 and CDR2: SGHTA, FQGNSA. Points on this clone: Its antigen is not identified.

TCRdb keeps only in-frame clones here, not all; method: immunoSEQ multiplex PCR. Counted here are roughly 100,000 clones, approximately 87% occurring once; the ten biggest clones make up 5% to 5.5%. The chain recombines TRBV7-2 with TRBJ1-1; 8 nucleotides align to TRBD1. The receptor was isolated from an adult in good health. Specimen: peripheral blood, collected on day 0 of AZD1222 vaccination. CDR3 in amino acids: CASSTGGMPEAFF. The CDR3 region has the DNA TGTGCCAGCAGTACAGGGGGGATGCCTGAAGCTTTCTTT.